This record concerns one TCR beta chain sequence. Its antigen is unidentified. Gene and germline names: mouse. The CDR3 extends 4 residues past the end of the read, so its final part is completed from the germline J gene. Isolated RNA was reverse transcribed into cDNA used as the sequencing template. Produced via immunoSEQ multiplex PCR; TCRdb's table is partial and in-frame only. The sample contains 270,000 or so clones, none of them singletons. This record comes from a study of CD8+ T cells in alopecia areata. About the study: Each recipient was an approximately 6-11-week-old female C3H/HeJ mouse given skin from a 6-12-month-old C3H/HeJ donor with spontaneous alopecia. The study, taken as a whole, reports: It was less clear whether patients shared TCRs than it was in mice, possibly because of HLA. It was lesional scalp, especially alopecia totalis/universalis, that showed higher clonality than normal scalp.

The CDR3 consists of 13 residues. CDR1 and CDR2 from the germline V gene are NNHDY and SYVADS. V shed 6 bases and J 1 base; nucleotides not matched to a gene: 1. The study sorted pooled cutaneous lymph node cells by CD4, CD8alpha, NKG2D, NKG2ACE and other markers. The rearrangement links TRBV13-3 to TRBJ1-2, with 9 bases that match TRBD1. This receptor was obtained from a C3H/HeJ mouse with alopecia areata. The mouse strain carries the MHC haplotype H2-k. The sample was CD4+ T cells sorted from a lymph node. The CDR3 here is CASKTGGNSDYTF. The sequenced part of the CDR3 DNA is TGTGCCAGCAAGACAGGGGGAAACTCC.